Detailed here is one T cell receptor (beta chain). Seattle's enrolled individuals joined amid active infection and were then monitored longitudinally. As handled by the study authors: Researchers report that nucleated cell counts were estimated from reference gene primer amplification. Clones were sequenced by immunoSEQ multiplex PCR, and TCRdb holds only the in-frame ones, with some missing. D and trimming were read from the DNA, whereas the V and J calls and clone size are those reported in that table. The sample includes some 200,000 clones, 85% of them seen just once. This sample was taken from a study of blood T cell repertoires in COVID-19. Study background: T cells, B-cell-depleted T cells, or PBMCs supplied cDNA or gDNA.

Looked up from germline, CDR1 is LNHNV and CDR2 is YYDKDF (reference sequence). The CDR3 covers 17 residues. Trimming shortened V by 1 base and J by 0 bases, and 13 bases separated the two germline ends. Source material: peripheral blood. The clonotype comes from a man in his sixties with COVID-19, enrolled during active disease. This chain connects TRBV15 to TRBJ1-5, with D maybe TRBD1 (5 bases). CDR3 bases: TGTGCCACCAGCAGAGGGCGGCGACAGAATAGCAATCAGCCCCAGCATTTT. Translating gives CATSRGRRQNSNQPQHF.